This T cell receptor beta chain originates from a study of T cells in Graves' hyperthyroidism and ophthalmopathy. The study's findings and limits: Ophthalmopathy was told apart from stable hyperthyroidism by a 13 V-J model. Blood also showed most of the thyroid clonotypes that were expanded above 0.001.

What was amplified from RNA transcripts were TCR beta CDR3 regions. When the TCR CDR3 underwent first-round RT-PCR, the HTBI primer set was used. TCRdb reprocessed the multiplex PCR reads with MiXCR, giving one entry per CDR3 protein. The sample records 300,000 to 450,000 distinct CDR3 sequences, 13% being singletons. This clonotype was recorded at least ten times. Its cognate antigen is unknown. Lactation, pregnancy, other autoimmune disease or uncontrolled infection excluded patients. Germline V CDR1 and CDR2: SNHLY, FYNNEI. Trimming removed 4 bases at V and 3 bases at J, with 7 bases between. This CDR3 is built from 12 residues.

Sequenced: blood. The V and J genes are TRBV2 and TRBJ2-7; no clear D gene. The receptor's source is a woman aged 18 to 35 with Graves' hyperthyroidism. CDR3 region: CASSVLGYEQYF. CDR3 nucleotides: TGTGCCAGCAGTGTTTTGGGCTACGAGCAGTACTTC.